This T cell receptor (beta chain) was sequenced for a study of shared clonotypes between healthy human individuals. In the study overall: The people who gave samples were a couple of women and three men aged 18 to 49. Study-wide results and caveats: Clonotypes that were shared across a few donors made up roughly 5% of naive CD4 clonotypes.

Using immunoSEQ multiplex PCR, the repertoire was profiled, and TCRdb retains in-frame clones only, with some absent. The top ten clones hold around 0.13% of a sample with roughly 2 million clones, approximately 94% of them seen once. Points on this clone: Its antigen is not identified.

The source of this sequence is a man aged 18 to 29 in good health. Material for sequencing was naive CD4+ T cells sorted from blood. The subset denotes: CD45RA+ positively selected.

CDR3 residues: CASSLETGSYNEQFF. In DNA, the CDR3 is TGTGCCAGCAGCTTGGAGACAGGCTCCTACAATGAGCAGTTCTTC. V usage is TRBV5-8 and J usage is TRBJ2-1, with D possibly being TRBD1 (6 bases). The germline gives CDR1 SGHTS, CDR2 YDEGEE. Trimming cost V 0 bases and J 0 bases, with 7 bases left between them. This CDR3 has 15 residues. The full variable domain, completed using reference TRBV5-8 and TRBJ2-1, is EAGVTQSPTHLIKTRGQQATLRCSPISGHTSVYWYQQALGLGLQFLLWYDEGEERNRGNFPPRFSGRQFPNYSSELNVNALELEDSALYLCASSLETGSYNEQFFGPGTRLTVL.